The T cell receptor beta chain described here comes from a study of somatic mutations in cytotoxic T cells in rheumatoid arthritis. Findings and caveats of the study: The targets (antigens) of the expanded CD8+ clones were not known.

This CDR3 comprises 15 residues. Per the germline V gene, CDR1 is LGHNA and CDR2 is YSLEER. V dropped 4 bases and J dropped 11 bases, with 23 bases sitting between them. How the authors handled the data: The authors rarely found patient CD8+ clones larger than 1% matching published virus-specific TCRB sequences. The protocol was immunoSEQ multiplex PCR, while the TCRdb copy is restricted to in-frame clones and leaves out a portion. D and trimming were read from the DNA, whereas the V and J calls and clone size are those reported in that table. The sample records under 13,000 clones, 79% being singletons. Regarding this clone: What it recognizes is unknown.

Sample: CD8+ T cells sorted from blood. This sequence originates from an adult with rheumatoid arthritis. This rearrangement joins TRBV4-3 to TRBJ2-5, with D perhaps TRBD2 (5 bases). Here the CDR3 DNA reads TGCGCCAGCAGCCTAGACGGAGAACCGCGAAGGGAGCAGTACTTC. This sequence encodes CASSLDGEPRREQYF.